The 2 T cell receptor beta chains below come from one sample, sequenced in a study of T cells in Graves' hyperthyroidism and ophthalmopathy (dated by TCRdb to between 2017 and 2020). Library creation used multiplex PCR. TCRdb records Illumina HiSeq 2000 as the sequencer. The TCR beta CDR3 regions were amplified from the RNA transcripts. The first round of RT-PCR for the TCR CDR3 was performed with the HTBI primer set and the Qiagen OneStep RT-PCR kit. Through fastp at Q25 and MiXCR, TCRdb rebuilt clones from the public reads, retaining in-frame beta chains. Each record represents a unique CDR3 protein, reported with the most common genes and DNA among its rows. This sample is represented by more than 450,000 distinct CDR3 sequences; 12% to 15% of them were singletons. Clones ranked in the top ten supply about 15% of the sample. The sequencing sample was made of blood. The receptors stem from a woman in her thirties or forties with Graves' hyperthyroidism.

The chain links TRBV5-8 to TRBJ2-1; D gene ambiguous. This CDR3 comprises 16 residues. CDR1 is SGHTS and CDR2 is YDEGEE in the germline V gene. The V end lost 4 bases, the J end lost 0 bases, and 14 bases lay between the germline ends. CDR3 coding DNA: TGTGCCAGCAGCGCTGACAATTACTTCTCCTACAATGAGCAGTTCTTC. Amino acids: CASSADNYFSYNEQFF.

This chain uses TRBV11-2 with TRBJ2-7, with no clear D. The CDR3 runs to 14 residues. With 1 base removed from V and 2 bases from J, the gap between germline ends came to 9 bases. The germline V gene has CDR1 SGHAT and CDR2 FQNNGV. The CDR3: CASSLAFPTYEQYF. The CDR3 DNA follows: TGTGCCAGCAGCTTAGCTTTCCCAACCTACGAGCAGTACTTC.